The 9 T cell receptor beta chains below all came from one sample that was sequenced in a study of blood T cell repertoires in COVID-19. Sequencing used immunoSEQ multiplex PCR; TCRdb keeps in-frame clones, though not all of them. The sample shows about 260,000 clones, around 82% of them seen only once. The sample consisted of peripheral blood. The receptors shown here come from a human donor in a cohort sampled during active COVID-19.

This chain uses TRBV5-6 with TRBJ2-3, with D perhaps TRBD2 (5 bases). Germline V gene lookup returns CDR1 SGHDT and CDR2 YYEEEE. This CDR3 spans 14 amino acids. V gave up 7 bases and J gave up 0 bases, with 12 bases separating them. The CDR3 loop is CASLRTGSTDTQYF. In DNA, the CDR3 is TGTGCCAGCCTGCGAACGGGGAGCACAGATACGCAGTATTTT.

Points on this clone: Other DNA variants within this sample encode the same CDR3. This chain links TRBV10-3 with TRBJ2-7, with D possibly TRBD1 on 6 matching bases. Germline lookup yields CDR1 ENHRY and CDR2 SYGVKD. The CDR3 is 14 amino acids. Deletions cut 1 base from V and 6 bases from J, with 13 bases between. CDR3 in DNA: TGTGCCATCAGTGAGTTGGACAGTAGAGGCGAGCAGTACTTC. Translating it yields CAISELDSRGEQYF.

CDR3 bases: TGTGCCAGCAGCCGCACACTTAACGGGGGGGTTGCGACAGATACGCAGTATTTT. Residues: CASSRTLNGGVATDTQYF. The V call is TRBV9, the J call TRBJ2-3; the match to TRBD2 covers 8 bases. This CDR3 region has 18 residues. The germline CDR1 and CDR2 sequences are SGDLS and YYNGEE. The V segment lost 4 bases and the J segment 3 bases; nucleotides outside the gene matches: 16. Variable domain in full (rest from reference TRBV9 and TRBJ2-3): DSGVTQTPKHLITATGQRVTLRCSPRSGDLSVYWYQQSLDQGLQFLIQYYNGEERAKGNILERFSAQQFPDLHSELNLSSLELGDSALYFCASSRTLNGGVATDTQYFGPGTRLTVL.

This clone appeared many times. The chain combines TRBV5-6 with TRBJ2-2, with 7 bases identical to TRBD2. CDR1 and CDR2 from the germline V gene are SGHDT and YYEEEE. The ends lost 3 bases at V and 5 bases at J; junction bases unmatched: 7. This CDR3 is 15 amino acids long. The CDR3 nucleotides read TGTGCCAGCAGCTACTGGGGAGGGGCAACCGGGGAGCTGTTTTTT. Translating it yields CASSYWGGATGELFF.

V and J are TRBV18 and TRBJ2-1; D ambiguous. The CDR3 sequence is 17 residues long. The germline V gene encodes CDR1 KGHSH and CDR2 LQKENI. Trimming pared 1 base from V and 0 bases from J, leaving 13 bases between. Here the CDR3 reads CASSPRMGQYSYNEQFF. Written as DNA, the CDR3 is TGTGCCAGCTCACCACGAATGGGCCAGTACTCCTACAATGAGCAGTTCTTC.

This chain joins TRBV15 and TRBJ2-6; possible D gene TRBD2, 6 bases. Trimming took off 0 bases at V and 0 bases at J, with 12 bases between the two ends. The CDR3 is 18 amino acids. The germline V gene has CDR1 LNHNV and CDR2 YYDKDF (reference sequence). The CDR3 reads CATSRDLAGTSGANVLTF. DNA for the CDR3: TGTGCCACCAGCAGAGATCTCGCGGGGACCTCTGGGGCCAACGTCCTGACTTTC.

The chain employs TRBV19 and TRBJ1-2; 9 bases are a match to TRBD1. The junction had 14 bases not matched to a gene; V was cut back by 6 bases and J by 12 bases. From germline, CDR1 is LNHDA and CDR2 SQIVND (reference sequence). The CDR3 has 14 residues. The CDR3 DNA sequence: TGTGCCAGTAGCCCTCGGGGGACAGGGTTGACGAACACCTTC. Translation: CASSPRGTGLTNTF.

The chain employs TRBV4-1 and TRBJ2-2; 8 nucleotides agree with TRBD2. Per the germline V gene, CDR1 is MGHRA and CDR2 is YSYEKL. Unmatched junction bases numbered 5, after V lost 5 bases and J lost 0 bases. The length of the CDR3 is 16 residues. The CDR3 sequence is CASSNEAGANTGELFF. The CDR3 bases are TGCGCCAGCAGCAACGAAGCGGGAGCGAACACCGGGGAGCTGTTTTTT.

The V gene is TRBV2, the J gene TRBJ2-4, with 7 bases lining up with TRBD2. The V segment lost 8 bases and the J segment 0 bases; nucleotides outside the gene matches: 7. CDR1 and CDR2 (germline): SNHLY, FYNNEI. The CDR3 has 15 amino acids. The CDR3 sequence is CASHPAGAAKNIQYF. Written as DNA, the CDR3 is TGTGCCAGCCACCCGGCGGGAGCAGCCAAAAACATTCAGTACTTC.